This T cell receptor (beta chain) was found in a study of cytomegalovirus exposure and HLA in healthy donors (dated by TCRdb to the late 2010s). For context, the study as a whole: In an earlier analysis of several hundred of the donors, 276 Gb of sequence data and 117 million unique TCR beta sequences from 150 million to 200 million T cells were reported. An early release covering some 640 HLA-typed donors comprised about 300 gigabases of sequencing data and 85 million to 100 million unique TCR sequences. The genetic ancestry cluster associated with self-reported Caucasian donors included roughly 84% of the approximately 430 genotyped donors. The study aimed to test whether cataloging public T cell receptors could reveal signatures of past pathogen exposure. The study profiled the T cell repertoires of approximately 700 subjects by immunosequencing and related them to cytomegalovirus serostatus. A separate validation cohort of roughly 130 different subjects was used in addition to the 666-subject first cohort. The study combined high-throughput TCR immunosequencing, statistical association of individual TCRs with disease status, and machine learning to predict cytomegalovirus infection status. To study patterns of TCR occurrence, a later analysis re-analyzed previously published TCR beta repertoires from more than 550 donors and added high-resolution HLA genotyping. In the later analysis, no new phenotypic data were used to find candidate immune exposures; instead, reliance was placed on TCR beta sequences and their occurrence across donors. To decide whether each TCR beta V gene segment behaved as functional or pseudogenic, an earlier analysis of nearly 600 of the donors relied on high-throughput TCR beta sequencing. Donor age, sex, ethnicity and CMV serostatus were compiled alongside the repertoire data. Genome-wide SNP genotypes for about 65% of the 666 donors were used in a later genetic analysis, which treated that subset as a discovery cohort. All discovery cohort repertoires had been generated on a single sequencing platform. Both class I and class II loci were covered by HLA typing, at four-digit resolution. The number of typed donors differed by locus: roughly 629-630 for A, B, C, DRB1 and DQB1; 522 for DQA1; about 600 for DPA1; and around 450 for DPB1. Because of strong linkage in the cohort, roughly five DR-DQ haplotypes were treated as single units for association and clustering. Among around 400 genotyped donors of the cohort, an average of about 240,000 unique TCR beta nucleotide sequences was sequenced per donor, of which about 18% were non-productive.

CDR1 LNHDA and CDR2 SQIVND were looked up in the germline V gene (reference sequence). The CDR3 has 19 amino acids, counting the end cysteine and phenylalanine. The read is trimmed to its CDR3 DNA, 57 bases read in frame from base 1. The junction carries 31 bases between V and J, which are trimmed by 7 bases and 4 bases respectively. The study at large found these results: Because HLA typing was unavailable for some donors at each locus, only the typed subset was used in association tests. CMV serostatus was the only immune exposure information available for the cohort. In an earlier analysis of several hundred of the donors, most TCR beta V segments were observed in productive rearrangements about 87% or about 30% of the time, broadly matching IMGT annotations. While some public TCRs were present in many individuals, most TCR sequences turned up only very rarely across donors. According to a later analysis, parvovirus B19, influenza, CMV and Epstein-Barr virus appeared linked to several top co-occurrence clusters. A few of the identified cytomegalovirus-associated TCR beta chains were confirmed in vitro to be specific for cytomegalovirus antigens. According to a later analysis, most CMV-associated TCR beta chains appeared to be HLA-restricted, and the HLA associations seemed to be driven largely by CMV exposure. This cohort had only TCR beta chains sequenced, and the lack of alpha or paired-chain data limited which features could be detected. A later analysis found that HLA-associated TCR beta chains were more clonally expanded and had lower generation probabilities than equally common non-associated chains. In a later analysis, TCR association rates were found to vary across HLA loci, with the most associated TCRs seen for DRB1 alleles and the fewest for HLA-C alleles. The classifier was reported to diagnose cytomegalovirus status with high specificity and sensitivity in both the original and validation cohorts. In a later genetic analysis, fewer N-insertions in productive TCRs were reported among donors in an Asian-associated ancestry cluster than the roughly 700-donor mean. V-gene and J-gene trimming of TCR beta chains was associated with a missense DCLRE1C variant in a later genetic analysis, and the association was replicated in an independent cohort. At a false discovery rate of 0.05, a later analysis linked 16,000 or so TCR beta sequences to specific HLA alleles. The sequencing pipeline was judged likely to have produced a cluster of highly shared sequence variants as a technical artifact. A further reported finding was that TCR beta sequences accurately predicted the HLA-A and HLA-B alleles for most subjects in the first cohort. Because counts were too low, fewer than 20 rarely observed V segments, including chromosome 9 orphons, were excluded from the earlier analysis of about 500 of the donors. Assigning TCR associations to individual alleles was difficult when HLA alleles, especially DR and DQ, strongly co-occurred. The presence/absence analyses assumed that sequencing depth was roughly uniform across donors, and that assumption may not be true. The authors suggested that the approach could potentially be extended to other disease states and immunological phenotypes. The study gave a list of about 160 TCR beta chains associated with cytomegalovirus. Linkage disequilibrium might explain the correlated functional status among segregating V segments, but an unknown experimental factor could not be excluded. Because the 87-base-pair reads could not distinguish some IMGT-functional V segments, including TRBV6-2 and TRBV6-3, those segments were excluded.

In total, about 650 healthy bone marrow donors made up the cohort. At the time of sampling, all cohort members were nominally healthy, though unrecorded immune exposures were likely present. The donor was CMV seropositive and belonged to the group of 250 to 300 seropositive cohort members. A peripheral blood sample was collected from each donor, and TCR beta sequencing was performed on peripheral blood mononuclear cells. The Qiagen DNeasy Blood Extraction Kit was used to extract genomic DNA from the blood cell samples. Comment on this clone: Its antigen is unknown. No base quality information exists; no much larger clone differs at one position.

The library was prepared using the immunoSEQ multiplex PCR assay. For the multiplex PCR, a mixture combining 60 forward primers for TCR Vbeta segments and 13 reverse primers for TCR Jbeta segments was used. Amplification of the CDR3 region of rearranged TCR beta genes was performed with a multiplex PCR assay on genomic DNA. The amplified TCR beta libraries were sequenced on the Illumina HiSeq System as 87-base-pair reads. The study's processing was this. In a later analysis, around 80 million unique TCR beta chains were counted across the 650 to 750 repertoires, and about 9.9 million of these chains were shared by at least two donors. Raw reads were error-corrected and collapsed into unique sequences by a nearest-neighbor algorithm in which closely related sequences were merged to remove PCR and sequencing errors. To assign V, D and J gene segments, CDR3 sequences were aligned to IMGT reference sequences. For a sequence to be retained, a match of at least six nucleotides was required to both a V gene segment and a J gene segment. Rearrangements were classified as productive when the CDR3 lacked stop codons and remained in frame with V and J, and all other rearrangements were classified as non-productive. CDR3 was defined by IMGT convention, running from the second conserved V-encoded cysteine to the conserved J-encoded phenylalanine. The earlier analysis of about 640 of the donors excluded any sequence lacking an unambiguous match to a single V gene segment. An earlier analysis of just under 600 of the donors called V segments functional above 56.7% productive rearrangements and segregating when the between-donor standard deviation exceeded 5%. A statistical classification framework was built to diagnose cytomegalovirus status from the catalog of TCR beta chain sequences. A later analysis assigned V and J genes by comparing TCR nucleotide sequences with IMGT/GENE-DB human TR gene sequences. A later analysis assigned CDR3 sequences and most-parsimonious VDJ recombination scenarios with the TCRdist pipeline. A later analysis defined each TCR beta chain by its CDR3 amino acid sequence plus V-gene family, and excluded reads lacking a unique V-gene family. To address suspected cross-contamination and a sequencing artifact, a later analysis removed over 500 highly shared, low-generation-probability nucleotide sequences. In a later analysis, a clonal expansion index was calculated for each public chain from normalized within-repertoire ranks of inferred template counts. In a later analysis, generation probabilities were computed using a VDJ recombination model fitted to out-of-frame rearrangements, and the results were checked against IGoR. In a later analysis, hypergeometric tests were used to score TCR-TCR, TCR-HLA and TCR-CMV co-occurrence, with a repertoire-size bias correction applied to TCR pairs. False discovery rates were estimated in a later analysis by permuting HLA or CMV assignments 20 times. A later analysis grouped co-occurring TCRs with DBSCAN, adding TCRdist sequence similarity when clustering within HLA-allele-positive subsets. Co-occurrence clustering excluded repertoires with fewer than 30,000 or more than 120,000 public chains, plus five with anomalous nucleotide sharing. What TCRdb holds here is the immuneACCESS table cut down to in-frame rearrangements. Part of the clones is not present; checked against another copy, under half of the missing clones reflect an unresolved V gene, and the others are unexplained. V, J and clone size are those of that table, while D and trimming were read from the DNA. This sample has 45,000 to 65,000 clones in its table, and 72% of those were observed once. The top ten hold roughly a fifth of the sample.

Sequencing was done on a sample of PBMCs. This sequence uses TRBV19 and TRBJ1-1, with TRBD1 tentatively as D gene (6 bases match). The TCR comes from a woman in her forties or fifties in good health and CMV-seropositive. The DNA sequence is given as TGTGCCAGTAACGTATCCACAGGGAAGACGAGAAGAGGGAGCACTGAAGCTTTCTTT. Translated, this gives CASNVSTGKTRRGSTEAFF.